This TCR beta chain derives from a study of blood T cell repertoires in COVID-19. CDR1 is SGHRS and CDR2 is YFSETQ in the germline V gene. With 4 bases clipped from V and 6 bases from J, the junction kept 11 bases outside the gene matches. The CDR3 runs to 17 residues. TCRdb keeps only in-frame clones here, not all; method: immunoSEQ multiplex PCR. The top ten hold approximately 7% of the sample, which has about 48,000 clones, approximately 85% seen once. Specimen: peripheral blood. This TCR was recovered from a middle-aged man with acute or convalescent COVID-19. J is TRBJ1-5 and V is TRBV5-1; 12 bases are shared with TRBD1. CDR3 in DNA: TGCGCCAGCAGCCTCCGGGACAGGGGGCAATCAAGTCAGCCCCAGCATTTT. It yields the protein CASSLRDRGQSSQPQHF.